This paragraph reports one T cell receptor (beta chain). Its antigen is currently unknown. The data were taken from a study of glioma-infiltrating T cells after dendritic cell vaccination. With 4 bases removed from V and 2 bases from J, the gap between germline ends came to 14 bases. Germline V gene sequence: CDR1 SGHKS, CDR2 YYEKEE (reference sequence). The CDR3 extends over 15 amino acids. Study results and caveats: Survival was not directly related to TCR clonality in these patients.

Repertoires were generated with immunoSEQ multiplex PCR, while TCRdb's copy carries only in-frame clones and drops some. The profile covers about 64,000 clones, with roughly four fifths appearing a single time and over 8.5% taken by the ten largest. The source of this sequence is a human donor with glioblastoma. Specimen: blood, collected before dendritic cell vaccination. The chain employs TRBV5-5 and TRBJ2-3; D ambiguous. The CDR3 loop is CASSPVVSDTDTQYF. CDR3 DNA sequence: TGTGCCAGCAGCCCGGTAGTATCCGACACAGATACGCAGTATTTT.